The 20 T cell receptor beta chains given below trace back to one sample, sequenced in a study of CD8+CD57+ T cells in acquired aplastic anemia. Genomic DNA, serving as template, underwent TCR beta VDJ and CDR3 profiling. TCRdb itself ran the reads through MiXCR, one entry per CDR3 protein. This sample yields about 80,000 distinct CDR3 sequences, of which about half are seen a single time; 65% to 80% belongs to the top ten. Sequencing was carried out using sorted CD4+, CD8+, or CD8+CD57+ T cells (not recorded which) from PBMCs. The receptor set was obtained from a human donor in good health, serving as a control.

This chain connects TRBV29-1 to TRBJ2-5; D assignment may be TRBD1 or TRBD2 (5 bases each). V was shortened by 7 bases and J by 0 bases, with 18 bases between the two germline ends. This CDR3 is built from 15 residues. Per the germline V gene, CDR1 is SQVTM and CDR2 is ANQGSEA. The DNA for the CDR3 is TGCAGCGGGGCTATCGGGACGGCGTACCAAGAGACCCAGTACTTC. As protein: CSGAIGTAYQETQYF.

There are many counts of this clonotype. The rearrangement uses TRBV9 and TRBJ1-3; D is undetermined. V was shortened by 5 bases and J by 1 base, with 13 bases between the two germline ends. Germline V CDR1 and CDR2: SGDLS, YYNGEE. The CDR3 has 15 residues. The CDR3, as DNA: TGTGCCAGCAGTGAATCCGGTACGTCTGGAAACACCATATATTTT. As protein: CASSESGTSGNTIYF.

This clonotype has a count of ten or more. The gene calls are TRBV6-1 and TRBJ1-2; perhaps TRBD1 as D (6 bases). V lost 4 bases and J lost 8, with 20 bases in between. The CDR3 totals 15 residues. Germline CDR1 and CDR2: MNHNS and SASEGT. DNA for the CDR3: TGTGCCAGCAGTGTCACAGGGAGACTTCGGAGGGGCTACACCTTC. It specifies CASSVTGRLRRGYTF.

The chain joins TRBV5-6 to TRBJ2-2; no definite D call. This CDR3 comprises 12 residues. Germline CDR1 reads SGHDT; CDR2 reads YYEEEE. V lost 2 bases and J 7 bases, leaving 6 bases between the germline ends. CDR3 nucleotides: TGTGCCAGCAGCTTCGGCCTCGGGGAGCTGTTTTTT. Its protein is CASSFGLGELFF.

The V and J genes are TRBV13 and TRBJ2-7, with D unclear. In germline, CDR1 is PRHDT, CDR2 FYEKMQ (reference sequence). Trimming removed 6 bases from V and 7 bases from J, with 16 bases in between. This CDR3 is built from 13 residues. As DNA, the CDR3 is TGTGCCAGCAGACACCTGGCCCCGGGTGAGCAGTACTTC. This gives the protein CASRHLAPGEQYF.

This clonotype showed up many times. V is TRBV24-1 and J is TRBJ1-5; D gene uncertain. V was cut by 3 bases and J by 4 bases, with 3 bases left in between. Germline V gene lookup returns CDR1 KGHDR and CDR2 SFDVKD. This CDR3 region has 12 residues. The CDR3 nucleotides are TGTGCCACCAGTGATGGTAATCAGCCCCAGCATTTT. Encoded protein: CATSDGNQPQHF.

The sample holds many counts of this clonotype. The gene calls are TRBV5-1 and TRBJ2-7; D possibly corresponds to TRBD1 (6 bases). V gave up 4 bases and J gave up 4 bases, with 12 bases separating them. This CDR3 is 13 amino acids long. The V gene's germline CDR1 is SGHRS and CDR2 YFSETQ. DNA of the CDR3: TGCGCCAGCAGCCCCTCGAGGGGGTACGAGCAGTACTTC. The encoded protein is CASSPSRGYEQYF.

V and J are TRBV19 and TRBJ2-7, with D possibly matching TRBD2 (5 bases). The CDR3 totals 12 residues. Germline CDR1 and CDR2: LNHDA and SQIVND (reference sequence). V shed 3 bases and J shed 7 bases, with 10 bases lying between them. CDR3 in DNA: TGTGCCAGTAGTATCGGAGCGGCGGAGCAGTACTTC. Protein: CASSIGAAEQYF.

The table lists this clonotype with a few counts. The rearrangement links TRBV30 to TRBJ1-2, with 8 bases matching TRBD1. The junction had 12 bases not matched to a gene; V was cut back by 4 bases and J by 8 bases. CDR1 and CDR2 (germline): GTSNPN, SVGIG (reference sequence). The CDR3 sequence is 14 residues long. CDR3 region: CAWTAGGGLEGYTF. CDR3 nucleotides: TGTGCCTGGACCGCAGGGGGCGGGTTAGAGGGCTACACCTTC.

This clonotype appeared a single time. Here the CDR3 reads CASTPRTDQPQHF. The CDR3 coding sequence is TGTGCCAGTACCCCGAGGACGGATCAGCCCCAGCATTTT. The chain joins TRBV19 to TRBJ1-5, with D unresolved. Deletions cut 7 bases from V and 5 bases from J, with 12 bases between. The CDR3 spans 13 residues. Germline V gene sequence: CDR1 LNHDA, CDR2 SQIVND (reference sequence).

This clonotype appeared many times. V gene TRBV7-9 combines with J gene TRBJ1-2, with D perhaps matching TRBD1 (5 bases). The germline gives CDR1 SEHNR, CDR2 FQNEAQ (reference sequence). V shed 5 bases and J shed 7 bases, with 17 bases lying between them. CDR3 length equals 14 residues. Written as DNA, the CDR3 is TGTGCCAGCAGCCAAGACAGATCTGGGCCTGGCTACACCTTC. Its protein product is CASSQDRSGPGYTF.

As to this clonotype: Just one base apart from a much larger clone, this may be a read error. DNA for the CDR3: TGTGCCAGCAGTCCTGGGGGATTTCTCTCAGATACGCAGTATTTT. Its protein product is CASSPGGFLSDTQYF. The chain joins TRBV9 to TRBJ2-3; perhaps D is TRBD1 or TRBD2 (5 bases each). The length of the CDR3 is 15 residues. The ends were cut back, 5 bases at V and 4 bases at J, with 17 bases in the middle. Germline CDR1 is SGDLS and CDR2 is YYNGEE.

Ten or more counts support this clonotype. The V gene is TRBV29-1, the J gene TRBJ2-1; 7 nucleotides match TRBD2. The germline CDR1 and CDR2 sequences are SQVTM and ANQGSEA. V shed 3 bases and J 7 bases; nucleotides not matched to a gene: 3. CDR3 length: 12 residues. Here the CDR3 DNA reads TGCAGCGTTGATGGGGGGGGGAATGAGCAGTTCTTC. Protein product: CSVDGGGNEQFF.

In its sample, this clonotype was seen many times. The chain combines TRBV15 with TRBJ2-3; maybe TRBD2 (5 bases). Trimming pared 2 bases from V and 2 bases from J, leaving 17 bases between. Germline assignment: CDR1 LNHNV and CDR2 YYDKDF (reference sequence). This CDR3 spans 17 amino acids. This chain's CDR3 is CATSRSGSGAITDTQYF. As DNA, the CDR3 is TGTGCCACCAGCAGAAGCGGTTCGGGCGCTATCACAGATACGCAGTATTTT.

This clonotype appeared many times. The chain joins TRBV4-2 to TRBJ1-1; no clear D gene. The V end was cut by 5 bases, the J end by 1 base, with 8 bases between. This CDR3 spans 13 amino acids. The germline V gene has CDR1 LGHNA and CDR2 YNFKEQ. The CDR3 DNA sequence: TGTGCCAGCAGCGGGAAGGGGAACACTGAAGCTTTCTTT. Amino acids: CASSGKGNTEAFF.

This chain connects TRBV10-2 to TRBJ2-1; TRBD2 aligns across 9 bases. Germline loops: CDR1 WSHSY, CDR2 SAAADI. CDR3 length equals 13 residues. V lost 3 bases to trimming and J lost 10 bases; unmatched junction nucleotides: 4. The chain's CDR3 is CASSELAGNEQFF. CDR3 in DNA: TGCGCCAGCAGTGAACTAGCGGGTAACGAGCAGTTCTTC.

This clonotype was seen only once. The genes are TRBV29-1 and TRBJ1-2, with 8 positions matching TRBD1. There are 12 residues in the CDR3. V lost 5 bases, J lost 8 bases, and 7 bases stayed unmatched. Germline CDR1 reads SQVTM; CDR2 reads ANQGSEA. The CDR3 DNA reads TGCAGCGTTCTGGCCAGGGGGCAAGGCTACACCTTC. Translating it yields CSVLARGQGYTF.

This clonotype appeared many times. The V call is TRBV13, the J call TRBJ2-7; TRBD1 is a possible D gene (6 bases). V was trimmed by 4 bases and J by 7 bases, leaving 14 bases between them. Germline V lookup: CDR1 PRHDT, CDR2 FYEKMQ (reference sequence). This CDR3 contains 13 residues. The CDR3 reads CASSSVDRPEQYF. DNA of the CDR3: TGTGCCAGCAGCTCCGTGGACAGACCAGAGCAGTACTTC.

V usage is TRBV3-1 and J usage is TRBJ2-3; 12 bases match TRBD2. This CDR3 contains 17 residues. Per germline, CDR1 LGHDT and CDR2 YNNKEL (reference sequence). V trimming: 4 bases; J trimming: 6 bases; junction bases outside the gene matches: 11. CDR3 residues: CASSPLRLAGAGDTQYF. In DNA form, the CDR3 reads TGTGCCAGCAGCCCACTTCGACTAGCGGGAGCGGGTGATACGCAGTATTTT.

The chain links TRBV5-4 to TRBJ1-1; D may be TRBD1 (5 bases). This CDR3 comprises 16 residues. Per germline, CDR1 SGHNT and CDR2 YYREEE (reference sequence). V was cut by 1 base and J by 5 bases, with 18 bases left in between. The CDR3 loop reads CASSLIYWGFGTEAFF. Here the CDR3 DNA reads TGTGCCAGCAGCTTGATATATTGGGGCTTCGGGACTGAAGCTTTCTTT.